This entry describes one TCR beta chain. The CDR3 spans 14 residues. J was trimmed by 7 bases and V by 4 bases; bases with no gene match: 7. Germline V lookup: CDR1 SGHRS, CDR2 YFSETQ. This table comes from immunoSEQ multiplex PCR, and its TCRdb copy is limited to in-frame clones, with some not included. The data show approximately 300,000 clones, with 75% to 95% seen just once and roughly 6.8% held by the top ten. The data stem from a study of blood T cell repertoires in COVID-19. The J gene is TRBJ1-2, the V gene TRBV5-1, with 10 bases matching TRBD1. This TCR was recovered from a woman aged 30 to 39 with COVID-19, enrolled during active disease. Sequenced: peripheral blood. This CDR3 reads CASSVDRGRFGYTF. For the CDR3, the DNA is TGCGCCAGCAGCGTCGACAGGGGGCGTTTTGGCTACACCTTC.